Presented here are 19 T cell receptor beta chains from one specimen sequenced in a study of cytomegalovirus exposure and HLA in healthy donors (TCRdb year 2017). Library creation used the immunoSEQ multiplex PCR assay. For the multiplex PCR, a mixture combining 60 forward primers for TCR Vbeta segments and 13 reverse primers for TCR Jbeta segments was used. TCRdb holds this immuneACCESS table with in-frame rearrangements only. Some clones are missing; in checked studies, unresolved V genes explain under half, and the rest has no known cause. For this sample there are about 150,000 clones; over 60% appear just once. About 1.7% of the sample is taken by the ten largest. The sequencing input was PBMCs. These receptors were obtained from a woman in her 30s in good health and CMV-seronegative.

As DNA, the CDR3 is TGCGCCAGCAGCTTCGACAGTAGCTCCTACAATGAGCAGTTCTTC. This gives the protein CASSFDSSSYNEQFF. This rearrangement joins TRBV5-1 to TRBJ2-1; perhaps TRBD1 as D (5 bases). The germline V gene encodes CDR1 SGHRS and CDR2 YFSETQ. CDR3 length: 15 amino acids. Between the trimmed V and J ends, which lost 2 bases and 0 bases, there was a span of 9 bases.

This chain uses TRBV29-1 with TRBJ2-1; maybe TRBD2 (6 bases). V was clipped by 7 bases and J by 1 base, with 17 bases between them. The CDR3 sequence is 15 residues long. Germline V gives CDR1 SQVTM, CDR2 ANQGSEA. CDR3 nucleotides: TGCAGCGCCGCGGGGTTGATTAGATCCTACAATGAGCAGTTCTTC. It encodes CSAAGLIRSYNEQFF.

This chain joins TRBV5-4 and TRBJ2-5, with D hard to call. This CDR3 spans 13 amino acids. CDR1 and CDR2 (germline): SGHNT, YYREEE (reference sequence). Trimming left V 6 bases short and J 5 bases short, with 14 bases between. The CDR3 protein is CASTPRPGETQYF. The CDR3 DNA reads TGTGCCAGCACCCCCCGGCCCGGGGAGACCCAGTACTTC. The variable domain in full, completed from reference TRBV5-4 and TRBJ2-5, reads ETGVTQSPTHLIKTRGQQVTLRCSSQSGHNTVSWYQQALGQGPQFIFQYYREEENGRGNFPPRFSGLQFPNYSSELNVNALELDDSALYLCASTPRPGETQYFGPGTRLLVL.

This clone came up once. The chain has TRBV14 and TRBJ1-1; the match to TRBD1 covers 8 bases. This CDR3 has 15 residues. The germline CDR1 and CDR2 sequences are SGHDN and FVKESK. V trimming: 2 bases; J trimming: 1 base; junction bases outside the gene matches: 3. In DNA form, the CDR3 reads TGTGCCAGCAGCCAACGGACAGGGAGGAACACTGAAGCTTTCTTT. Translating gives CASSQRTGRNTEAFF.

The chain has TRBV7-3 and TRBJ1-2, with 8 bases matching TRBD1. The trim removed 0 bases at V and 6 bases at J, leaving 6 bases unmatched. Germline-derived CDR1 and CDR2 are SGHTA and FQGTGA. This CDR3 is built from 15 residues. Here the CDR3 reads CASSLTRSGGDGYTF. The CDR3 DNA is TGTGCCAGCAGCTTAACTCGGTCAGGGGGCGATGGCTACACCTTC.

The chain carries TRBV5-1 and TRBJ2-7; weak D call: TRBD1 (7 bases). The V end was cut by 4 bases, the J end by 0 bases, with 14 bases between. The CDR3 sequence is 15 residues long. Germline CDR1 reads SGHRS; CDR2 reads YFSETQ. CDR3 bases: TGCGCCAGCAGCAGGGGACAGACTAGCTCCTACGAGCAGTACTTC. Its protein is CASSRGQTSSYEQYF.

The J gene is TRBJ2-6, the V gene TRBV6-5; D is perhaps TRBD1 (6 bases). The germline V gene encodes CDR1 MNHEY and CDR2 SVGAGI. The CDR3 extends over 15 amino acids. The V end lost 3 bases, the J end lost 2 bases, and 8 bases lay between the germline ends. CDR3 nucleotides: TGTGCCAGCAGTTATAAGGGGGCTGGGGCCAACGTCCTGACTTTC. Encoded protein: CASSYKGAGANVLTF.

The chain carries TRBV9 and TRBJ1-2; a possible D gene is TRBD1 (6 bases). The CDR3 is 12 residues long. V lost 7 bases and J 3 bases, leaving 10 bases between the germline ends. The germline V gene encodes CDR1 SGDLS and CDR2 YYNGEE. CDR3 region: CASGGGHYGYTF. In nucleotides, the CDR3 is TGTGCCAGCGGGGGGGGGCACTATGGCTACACCTTC.

The chain links TRBV15 to TRBJ1-2, with 12 bases fitting TRBD1. The CDR3 loop spans 16 amino acids. Germline V gene lookup returns CDR1 LNHNV and CDR2 YYDKDF (reference sequence). The junction had 16 bases not matched to a gene; V was cut back by 9 bases and J by 8 bases. CDR3 region: CATAPHTGDRGRGYTF. The CDR3 nucleotides are TGTGCCACAGCTCCCCATACCGGGGACAGGGGGCGAGGCTACACCTTC.

This clone was picked up one time. This sequence joins TRBV4-1 and TRBJ2-5; TRBD2 agrees at 7 bases. This CDR3 contains 15 residues. Germline CDR1 MGHRA, CDR2 YSYEKL. V dropped 1 base and J dropped 1; count of bases not matched to a gene: 3. The CDR3 sequence is CASSQVAGVQETQYF. The CDR3 DNA follows: TGCGCCAGCAGCCAAGTCGCGGGGGTCCAAGAGACCCAGTACTTC.

The rearrangement joins TRBV5-1 to TRBJ1-2, with no clear D. This CDR3 contains 15 residues. Germline V gives CDR1 SGHRS, CDR2 YFSETQ. The V and J ends lost 1 base and 7 bases respectively, with 17 bases between them. The CDR3 spells CASSLSPGGESGYTF. The DNA of the CDR3 is TGCGCCAGCAGCTTGTCCCCCGGCGGGGAGTCTGGCTACACCTTC.

The chain is built from TRBV30 and TRBJ1-6, with TRBD1 identical over 9 bases. J lost 8 bases, V lost 3 bases, and 8 bases had no gene match. CDR1 is GTSNPN, CDR2 SVGIG, per germline (reference sequence). The CDR3 runs 15 residues. The chain's CDR3 is CAWRGQGGHHSPLHF. The CDR3 bases are TGTGCCTGGAGGGGACAGGGAGGACATCATTCACCCCTCCACTTT.

This chain uses TRBV2 with TRBJ2-7; D gene ambiguous. The CDR3 has 11 residues. The V gene lost 8 bases and the J gene lost 7 bases, with 12 bases spanning the gap. Germline CDR1 SNHLY, CDR2 FYNNEI. The CDR3 DNA follows: TGTGCCAGCGACCAAACGACTGAGCAGTACTTC. This gives the protein CASDQTTEQYF.

The chain carries TRBV19 and TRBJ1-1, with D maybe TRBD1 (5 bases). In germline, CDR1 is LNHDA, CDR2 SQIVND (reference sequence). Trimming removed 9 bases at V and 0 bases at J, with 11 bases between. This CDR3 comprises 13 residues. The CDR3 bases are TGTGCCAGCTCCAGGGCCATGAACACTGAAGCTTTCTTT. This gives the protein CASSRAMNTEAFF.

The chain has TRBV19 and TRBJ1-2, with a tentative D call TRBD1 (6 bases). Trimming left V 5 bases short and J 3 bases short, with 16 bases between. This CDR3 spans 15 amino acids. The germline gives CDR1 LNHDA, CDR2 SQIVND (reference sequence). The CDR3 reads CASSPPKGVYYGYTF. In nucleotides, the CDR3 is TGTGCCAGTAGTCCCCCGAAGGGGGTCTACTATGGCTACACCTTC.

This rearrangement joins TRBV6-7 to TRBJ2-7, with 14 bases matching TRBD2. TRBV6-7 is an ORF, with its function uncertain. Trimming cost V 5 bases and J 3 bases; bases outside gene matches: 21. The CDR3 runs to 21 residues. The CDR3 loop is CASSPPGTLGLAGGPLYEQYF. The CDR3 DNA follows: TGTGCCAGCAGTCCACCCGGGACACTAGGACTAGCGGGGGGCCCTCTCTACGAGCAGTACTTC.

V usage is TRBV7-6 and J usage is TRBJ2-1; D not certain. The germline gives CDR1 SGHVS, CDR2 FNYEAQ. This CDR3 spans 16 amino acids. V was trimmed by 0 bases and J by 3 bases, leaving 12 bases between them. CDR3 nucleotides: TGTGCCAGCAGCTTAGCTGGTACAGATGGCTACAATGAGCAGTTCTTC. It translates to CASSLAGTDGYNEQFF.

V usage is TRBV5-1 and J usage is TRBJ2-3; D is perhaps TRBD2 (6 bases). The CDR3 sequence is 15 residues long. Germline CDR1 reads SGHRS; CDR2 reads YFSETQ. The ends were cut back, 4 bases at V and 1 base at J, with 13 bases in the middle. The chain's CDR3 is CASSSGGAGTDTQYF. The CDR3, as DNA: TGCGCCAGCAGCAGCGGCGGGGCCGGCACAGATACGCAGTATTTT.

J is TRBJ1-5 and V is TRBV27; maybe TRBD1 (5 bases). V gave up 3 bases and J gave up 3 bases, with 12 bases separating them. CDR3 size: 15 residues. Germline V lookup: CDR1 MNHEY, CDR2 SMNVEV (reference sequence). The CDR3 is CASSFRQGPNQPQHF. For the CDR3, the DNA is TGTGCCAGCAGTTTTCGGCAGGGCCCCAATCAGCCCCAGCATTTT.